One and the same sample provided the 31 T cell receptor beta chains below, sequenced in a study of OX40 agonist ivuxolimab in advanced cancers. This table comes from immunoSEQ multiplex PCR, and its TCRdb copy is limited to in-frame clones, with some not included. The sample shows tens of thousands of clones, about 88% of them seen only once. This specimen consisted of CD4+ or CD8+ T cells sorted from blood, obtained in a trial of the OX40 agonist ivuxolimab. The receptors derive from an adult with an advanced solid tumor such as melanoma, head and neck, liver or kidney cancer.

The genes are TRBV19 and TRBJ1-2, with unresolved D. The CDR3 length is 15 residues. V was clipped by 7 bases and J by 3 bases, with 18 bases between them. Per the germline V gene, CDR1 is LNHDA and CDR2 is SQIVND (reference sequence). The CDR3 sequence is CASTVTSTDYYGYTF. The DNA for the CDR3 is TGTGCCAGTACCGTTACTAGTACGGATTACTATGGCTACACCTTC.

The chain couples TRBV7-2 to TRBJ2-7; TRBD2 matches at 10 bases. CDR1 SGHTA and CDR2 FQGNSA come from the germline V gene. V was clipped by 5 bases and J by 0 bases; unmatched bases: 4. The CDR3 length is 15 residues. CDR3 nucleotide sequence: TGTGCCAGCAGCGGAGGACTAGCGGACTCCTACGAGCAGTACTTC. It encodes CASSGGLADSYEQYF.

V gene TRBV18 combines with J gene TRBJ1-2, with TRBD1 matching over 8 bases. This CDR3 spans 13 amino acids. V lost 5 bases to trimming and J lost 3 bases; unmatched junction nucleotides: 2. In germline, CDR1 is KGHSH, CDR2 LQKENI. The CDR3 coding sequence is TGTGCCAGCTCAATGGACAGGGACTATGGCTACACCTTC. Amino acids: CASSMDRDYGYTF.

The V and J genes are TRBV9 and TRBJ1-1, with D tentatively TRBD1 (5 bases). Germline values: CDR1 SGDLS, CDR2 YYNGEE. V was shortened by 0 bases and J by 6 bases, with 15 bases between the two germline ends. The CDR3 totals 15 residues. The DNA of the CDR3 is TGTGCCAGCAGCGTAGATCTGGCGGGGCATGCTGAAGCTTTCTTT. This sequence encodes CASSVDLAGHAEAFF.

The chain employs TRBV28 and TRBJ2-2, with unresolved D. Trimming took 7 bases from V and 1 from J, leaving 16 bases between them. The CDR3 runs 16 residues. CDR1 is MDHEN, CDR2 SYDVKM, per germline. DNA for the CDR3: TGTGCCAGCACCTCGTTGGGTCGGGTGAACACCGGGGAGCTGTTTTTT. Its translation is CASTSLGRVNTGELFF.

The chain links TRBV5-5 to TRBJ2-1, with 8 nucleotides matching TRBD1. The CDR3 consists of 15 residues. With V trimmed by 4 bases and J by 0 bases, 3 bases remained unmatched. Germline V gene data show CDR1 as SGHKS and CDR2 as YYEKEE (reference sequence). CDR3 coding DNA: TGTGCCAGCAGCCTCGACAGGGGCTCCTACAATGAGCAGTTCTTC. Protein product: CASSLDRGSYNEQFF.

Judged by abundance, this clone is medium-sized. The CDR3 is CASKIGQGTEAFF. CDR3 coding DNA: TGTGCCAGTAAAATTGGGCAGGGCACTGAAGCTTTCTTT. This chain connects TRBV19 to TRBJ1-1; D possibly corresponds to TRBD1 (5 bases). The CDR3 has 13 residues. Per the germline V gene, CDR1 is LNHDA and CDR2 is SQIVND (reference sequence). The germline V and J ends were trimmed by 7 bases and 4 bases, with 13 bases remaining between them.

The CDR3 here is CASSFRVSGANVLTF. DNA of the CDR3: TGTGCCAGCAGCTTTCGAGTCTCTGGGGCCAACGTCCTGACTTTC. The chain employs TRBV5-6 and TRBJ2-6, with no clear D. Trimming removed 2 bases at V and 0 bases at J, with 6 bases between. This CDR3 contains 15 residues. The germline V gene encodes CDR1 SGHDT and CDR2 YYEEEE.

This chain joins TRBV6-1 and TRBJ1-5; D not certain. V lost 1 base and J lost 5, with 6 bases in between. Germline V gene lookup returns CDR1 MNHNS and CDR2 SASEGT. The CDR3 is 13 residues long. CDR3 sequence (DNA): TGTGCCAGCAGTGAAGGTGGGCATCAGCCCCAGCATTTT. Its translation is CASSEGGHQPQHF.

A single count supports this clone. The V call is TRBV18, the J call TRBJ2-3; TRBD1 is a possible D gene (5 bases). The germline V gene has CDR1 KGHSH and CDR2 LQKENI. The CDR3 runs to 14 residues. The V and J ends lost 3 bases and 3 bases respectively, with 10 bases between them. CDR3 loop: CASSPRQLTDTQYF. Written as DNA, the CDR3 is TGTGCCAGCTCACCCCGACAGTTAACAGATACGCAGTATTTT. The entire variable domain, with the rest obtained from reference TRBV18 and TRBJ2-3, is as follows: NAGVMQNPRHLVRRRGQEARLRCSPMKGHSHVYWYRQLPEEGLKFMVYLQKENIIDESGMPKERFSAEFPKEGPSILRIQQVVRGDSAAYFCASSPRQLTDTQYFGPGTRLTVL.

V gene TRBV5-6 combines with J gene TRBJ2-7; 10 positions agree with TRBD1. The CDR3 extends over 15 amino acids. CDR1 and CDR2 (germline): SGHDT, YYEEEE. The V gene end was trimmed by 4 bases and the J gene end by 4 bases; junction bases not matched to a gene: 8. CDR3 coding DNA: TGTGCCAGCAGCGAGACAGGGGGCCGAATTTACGAGCAGTACTTC. It codes for CASSETGGRIYEQYF.

The CDR3 sequence: CASSRRGTGPNTEAFF. The CDR3 DNA reads as TGTGCCAGTAGTAGGCGTGGCACGGGGCCGAACACTGAAGCTTTCTTT. The V gene is TRBV19, the J gene TRBJ1-1, with D possibly TRBD1 on 5 matching bases. The germline V gene has CDR1 LNHDA and CDR2 SQIVND (reference sequence). The CDR3 loop spans 16 amino acids. V was cut by 4 bases and J by 1 base, with 16 bases left in between. Variable domain in full (rest from reference TRBV19 and TRBJ1-1): DGGITQSPKYLFRKEGQNVTLSCEQNLNHDAMYWYRQDPGQGLRLIYYSQIVNDFQKGDIAEGYSVSREKKESFPLTVTSAQKNPTAFYLCASSRRGTGPNTEAFFGQGTRLTVV.

The chain has TRBV28 and TRBJ2-1; D may be TRBD1 (8 bases). V lost 5 bases and J 4 bases, leaving 15 bases between the germline ends. Germline V gene sequence: CDR1 MDHEN, CDR2 SYDVKM. CDR3 length: 15 residues. CDR3 protein: CASSPDRGGYNEQFF. CDR3 in DNA: TGTGCCAGCAGTCCAGACAGGGGAGGGTACAATGAGCAGTTCTTC.

This clone occurred a few times. This CDR3 is also generated by other DNA sequences in the sample. V usage is TRBV19 and J usage is TRBJ1-4; D unclear. This CDR3 contains 14 residues. Germline lookup yields CDR1 LNHDA and CDR2 SQIVND (reference sequence). V lost 1 base to trimming and J lost 0 bases, with 3 bases between them. For the CDR3, the DNA is TGTGCCAGTAGTATAGGGACAACTAATGAAAAACTGTTTTTT. This gives the protein CASSIGTTNEKLFF.

The V call is TRBV5-1, the J call TRBJ2-1; tentative D call: TRBD1 (5 bases). The V gene lost 5 bases and the J gene lost 5 bases, with 14 bases spanning the gap. The CDR3 loop spans 14 amino acids. CDR1 SGHRS and CDR2 YFSETQ come from the germline V gene. DNA of the CDR3: TGCGCCAGCAGTCCCCCAAGCAGGGACAATGAGCAGTTCTTC. It is translated as CASSPPSRDNEQFF.

The V call is TRBV2, the J call TRBJ2-5; the D is unclear. V was cut by 6 bases and J by 2 bases, with 7 bases left in between. The CDR3 has 12 residues. CDR1 and CDR2 from the germline V gene are SNHLY and FYNNEI. This CDR3 reads CASRLEQETQYF. Here the CDR3 DNA reads TGTGCCAGCAGGTTGGAGCAAGAGACCCAGTACTTC.

This chain links TRBV14 with TRBJ2-1, with D possibly being TRBD1 (6 bases). Trimming took off 5 bases at V and 0 bases at J, with 11 bases between the two ends. The germline V gene has CDR1 SGHDN and CDR2 FVKESK. This CDR3 is 15 amino acids long. The DNA for the CDR3 is TGTGCCAGCAGCTATAGGGGGAGCTCCTACAATGAGCAGTTCTTC. Its protein product is CASSYRGSSYNEQFF.

The gene calls are TRBV7-6 and TRBJ1-1; D gene unclear. V gave up 4 bases and J gave up 1 base, with 10 bases separating them. CDR3 length: 14 residues. CDR1 and CDR2 (germline): SGHVS, FNYEAQ. As DNA, the CDR3 is TGTGCCAGCAGCTCCCCACCACGGAACACTGAAGCTTTCTTT. Amino acids: CASSSPPRNTEAFF.

The V gene is TRBV27, the J gene TRBJ2-7; D might be TRBD2 (5 bases). Germline CDR1 is MNHEY and CDR2 is SMNVEV (reference sequence). With 5 bases removed from V and 0 bases from J, the gap between germline ends came to 17 bases. This CDR3 has 16 amino acids. The CDR3 reads CASSPRGWGNSYEQYF. The DNA of the CDR3 is TGTGCCAGCAGTCCCCGGGGTTGGGGAAACTCCTACGAGCAGTACTTC.

J is TRBJ2-5 and V is TRBV28; TRBD1 matches 9 bases. Germline V gene data show CDR1 as MDHEN and CDR2 as SYDVKM. This CDR3 region has 14 residues. The junction had 7 bases not matched to a gene; V was cut back by 9 bases and J by 2 bases. CDR3 sequence reads: CASTRTGDQETQYF. The CDR3 DNA sequence: TGTGCCAGTACTCGGACAGGGGATCAAGAGACCCAGTACTTC.

The chain joins TRBV28 to TRBJ2-1, with D perhaps TRBD2 (6 bases). From germline, CDR1 is MDHEN and CDR2 SYDVKM. The V end lost 5 bases, the J end lost 7 bases, and 27 bases lay between the germline ends. This CDR3 has 18 amino acids. The CDR3 sequence: CASSPFSRGKGLRNEQFF. The CDR3 bases are TGTGCCAGCAGTCCCTTTTCGCGCGGGAAGGGTCTTAGGAATGAGCAGTTCTTC. The variable domain in full, completed from reference TRBV28 and TRBJ2-1, reads DVKVTQSSRYLVKRTGEKVFLECVQDMDHENMFWYRQDPGLGLRLIYFSYDVKMKEKGDIPEGYSVSREKKERFSLILESASTNQTSMYLCASSPFSRGKGLRNEQFFGPGTRLTVL.

This clone was counted once. The chain links TRBV19 to TRBJ1-2; 10 bases align to TRBD1. This CDR3 has 17 amino acids. V lost 4 bases to trimming and J lost 4 bases; unmatched junction nucleotides: 12. The germline gives CDR1 LNHDA, CDR2 SQIVND (reference sequence). This chain's CDR3 is CASSKSTGTGVPYGYTF. CDR3 sequence (DNA): TGTGCCAGTAGTAAAAGTACGGGGACAGGGGTGCCCTATGGCTACACCTTC.

The chain uses TRBV4-3 and TRBJ2-7; D is unresolved. V was shortened by 0 bases and J by 3 bases, with 6 bases between the two germline ends. The CDR3 extends over 13 amino acids. Germline CDR1 is LGHNA and CDR2 is YSLEER. CDR3 sequence (DNA): TGCGCCAGCAGCCAAGACATCCGCTACGAGCAGTACTTC. Encoded protein: CASSQDIRYEQYF.

The J gene is TRBJ1-2, the V gene TRBV7-2; D remains unclear. V was cut by 6 bases and J by 4 bases, with 18 bases left in between. The germline CDR1 and CDR2 sequences are SGHTA and FQGNSA. The CDR3 consists of 15 residues. CDR3 sequence (DNA): TGTGCCAGCAGACCGGTCGAGAGGGAATCCTATGGCTACACCTTC. Protein: CASRPVERESYGYTF.

The chain joins TRBV9 to TRBJ1-2, with 7 bases that match TRBD1. Per the germline V gene, CDR1 is SGDLS and CDR2 is YYNGEE. With V trimmed by 1 base and J by 9 bases, 3 bases remained unmatched. CDR3 length: 12 residues. CDR3 sequence (DNA): TGTGCCAGCAGCGTACAGGGGGATAGCTACACCTTC. This gives the protein CASSVQGDSYTF.

The V call is TRBV7-2, the J call TRBJ2-3, with D possibly being TRBD1 (5 bases). The CDR3 runs 15 residues. Trimming took 3 bases from V and 0 from J, leaving 10 bases between them. CDR1 and CDR2 (germline): SGHTA, FQGNSA. CDR3 DNA sequence: TGTGCCAGCAGCTTCCACAGGCTGAGCACAGATACGCAGTATTTT. Its protein is CASSFHRLSTDTQYF.

The chain has TRBV27 and TRBJ2-2; D gene uncertain. V was trimmed by 1 base and J by 5 bases, leaving 5 bases between them. Germline V gene data show CDR1 as MNHEY and CDR2 as SMNVEV (reference sequence). This CDR3 is 13 amino acids long. The CDR3 reads CASSLYRTGELFF. CDR3 nucleotide sequence: TGTGCCAGCAGTTTATATCGAACCGGGGAGCTGTTTTTT.

The rearrangement joins TRBV7-9 to TRBJ2-1; 10 positions agree with TRBD2. CDR1 is SEHNR, CDR2 FQNEAQ, per germline (reference sequence). Trimming removed 4 bases from V and 9 bases from J; junction bases left unmatched: 3. This CDR3 comprises 13 residues. In nucleotides, the CDR3 is TGTGCCAGCAGCTCAGCGGGAGGGTTTGAGCAGTTCTTC. Encoded protein: CASSSAGGFEQFF.

The chain uses TRBV10-3 and TRBJ1-4; 7 positions match TRBD1. Trimming cost V 10 bases and J 5 bases; bases outside gene matches: 10. Germline lookup yields CDR1 ENHRY and CDR2 SYGVKD. The CDR3 has 14 residues. This chain's CDR3 is CATVPGQPNEKLFF. The CDR3 DNA sequence: TGTGCCACGGTGCCGGGACAGCCAAATGAAAAACTGTTTTTT.

The chain links TRBV7-2 to TRBJ1-1, with 11 bases that match TRBD1. Germline loops: CDR1 SGHTA, CDR2 FQGNSA. The V segment lost 4 bases and the J segment 4 bases; nucleotides outside the gene matches: 5. CDR3 length: 15 residues. The CDR3 DNA reads as TGTGCCAGCAGCTGGACCGGGACAGGGGGCACTGAAGCTTTCTTT. Translating gives CASSWTGTGGTEAFF.

This chain uses TRBV6-1 with TRBJ2-7; 10 positions match TRBD2. Trimming took 6 bases from V and 3 from J; bases not matched to a gene: 8. Germline V gene sequence: CDR1 MNHNS, CDR2 SASEGT. CDR3 length: 15 amino acids. Here the CDR3 reads CASREQREGSYEQYF. The CDR3 nucleotides are TGTGCCAGCAGGGAACAGCGGGAGGGAAGCTACGAGCAGTACTTC.